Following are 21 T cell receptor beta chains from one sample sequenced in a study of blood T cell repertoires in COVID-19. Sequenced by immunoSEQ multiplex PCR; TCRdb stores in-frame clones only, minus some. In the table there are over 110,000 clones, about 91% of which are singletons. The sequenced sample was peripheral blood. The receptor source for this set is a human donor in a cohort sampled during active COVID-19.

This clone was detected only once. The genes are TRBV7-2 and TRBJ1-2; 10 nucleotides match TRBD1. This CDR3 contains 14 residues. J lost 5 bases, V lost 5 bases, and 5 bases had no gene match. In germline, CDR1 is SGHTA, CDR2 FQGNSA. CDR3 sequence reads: CASSPGTGVYGYTF. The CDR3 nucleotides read TGTGCCAGCAGCCCTGGGACAGGGGTATATGGCTACACCTTC.

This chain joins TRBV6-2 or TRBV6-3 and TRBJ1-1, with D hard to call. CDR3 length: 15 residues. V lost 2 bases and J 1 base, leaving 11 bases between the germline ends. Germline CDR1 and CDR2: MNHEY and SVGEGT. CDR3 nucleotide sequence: TGTGCCAGCAGTTACCCCGAGACGGGGAACACTGAAGCTTTCTTT. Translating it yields CASSYPETGNTEAFF.

The CDR3 DNA reads as TGTGCCAGTAGTTCCCAGGTGGGCAGCCCGGATGAAAAACTGTTTTTT. This gives the protein CASSSQVGSPDEKLFF. The J gene is TRBJ1-4, the V gene TRBV19; D remains ambiguous. The V gene lost 5 bases and the J gene lost 6 bases, with 19 bases spanning the gap. This CDR3 region has 16 residues. Germline CDR1 reads LNHDA; CDR2 reads SQIVND (reference sequence).

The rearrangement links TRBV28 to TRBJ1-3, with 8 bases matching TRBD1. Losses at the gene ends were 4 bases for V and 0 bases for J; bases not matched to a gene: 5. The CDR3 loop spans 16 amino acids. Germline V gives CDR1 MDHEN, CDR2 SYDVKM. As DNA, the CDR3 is TGTGCCAGCAGTTCTCCTGGGACAGGCTCTGGAAACACCATATATTTT. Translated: CASSSPGTGSGNTIYF. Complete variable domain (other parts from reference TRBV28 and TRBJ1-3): DVKVTQSSRYLVKRTGEKVFLECVQDMDHENMFWYRQDPGLGLRLIYFSYDVKMKEKGDIPEGYSVSREKKERFSLILESASTNQTSMYLCASSSPGTGSGNTIYFGEGSWLTVV.

CDR3 sequence: CASSYTSNSDTQYF. The DNA of the CDR3 is TGTGCCAGCAGTTATACTAGTAATTCAGATACGCAGTATTTT. V usage is TRBV6-5 and J usage is TRBJ2-3; D possibly corresponds to TRBD2 (5 bases). The CDR3 has 14 amino acids. In germline, CDR1 is MNHEY, CDR2 SVGAGI. V was trimmed by 3 bases and J by 4 bases, leaving 11 bases between them.

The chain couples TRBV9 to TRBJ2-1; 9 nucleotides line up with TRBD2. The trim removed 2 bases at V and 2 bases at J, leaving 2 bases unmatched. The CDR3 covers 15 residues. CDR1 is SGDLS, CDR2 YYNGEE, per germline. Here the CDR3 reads CASSVERGAYNEQFF. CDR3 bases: TGTGCCAGCAGCGTGGAGCGGGGGGCCTACAATGAGCAGTTCTTC.

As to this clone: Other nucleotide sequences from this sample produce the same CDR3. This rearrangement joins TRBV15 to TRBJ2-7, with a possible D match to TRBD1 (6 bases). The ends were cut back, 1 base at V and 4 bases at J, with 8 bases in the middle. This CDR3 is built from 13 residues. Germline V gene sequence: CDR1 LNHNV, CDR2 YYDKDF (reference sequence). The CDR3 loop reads CATSRVDSYEQYF. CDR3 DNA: TGTGCCACCAGCAGAGTGGACAGTTACGAGCAGTACTTC.

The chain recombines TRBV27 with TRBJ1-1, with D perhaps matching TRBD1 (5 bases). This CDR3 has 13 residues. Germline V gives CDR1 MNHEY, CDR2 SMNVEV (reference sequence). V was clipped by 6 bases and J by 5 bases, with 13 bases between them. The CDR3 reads CASSAGLGTEAFF. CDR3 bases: TGTGCCAGCAGCGCAGGGCTAGGGACTGAAGCTTTCTTT.

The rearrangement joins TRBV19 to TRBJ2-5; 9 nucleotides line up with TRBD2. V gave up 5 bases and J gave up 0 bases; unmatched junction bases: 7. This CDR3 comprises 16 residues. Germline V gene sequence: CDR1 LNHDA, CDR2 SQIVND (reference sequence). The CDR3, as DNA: TGTGCCAGTAGTCCCTTAGCGGGGGCAAACCAAGAGACCCAGTACTTC. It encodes CASSPLAGANQETQYF.

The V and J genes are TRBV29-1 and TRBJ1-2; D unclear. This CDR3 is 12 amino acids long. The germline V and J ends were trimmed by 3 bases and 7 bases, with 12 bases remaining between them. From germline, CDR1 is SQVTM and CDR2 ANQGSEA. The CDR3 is CSVEGRGVGYTF. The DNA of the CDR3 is TGCAGCGTTGAGGGCCGGGGAGTTGGCTACACCTTC.

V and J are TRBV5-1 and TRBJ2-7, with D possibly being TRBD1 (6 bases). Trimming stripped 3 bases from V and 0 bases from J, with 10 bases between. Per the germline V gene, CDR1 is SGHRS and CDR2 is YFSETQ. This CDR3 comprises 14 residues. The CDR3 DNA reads TGCGCCAGCAGCTGGACAGTGGCCTCCTACGAGCAGTACTTC. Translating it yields CASSWTVASYEQYF.

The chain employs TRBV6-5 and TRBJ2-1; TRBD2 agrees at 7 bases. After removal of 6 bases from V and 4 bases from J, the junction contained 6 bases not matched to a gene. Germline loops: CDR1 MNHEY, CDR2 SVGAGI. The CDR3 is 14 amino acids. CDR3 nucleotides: TGTGCCAGCAGCTACGGCGGGGGATACAATGAGCAGTTCTTC. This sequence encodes CASSYGGGYNEQFF.

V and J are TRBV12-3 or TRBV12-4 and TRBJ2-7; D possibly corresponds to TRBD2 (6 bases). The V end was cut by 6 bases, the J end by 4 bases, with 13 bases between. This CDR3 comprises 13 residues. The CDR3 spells CASRLIGGYEQYF. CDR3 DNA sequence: TGTGCCAGCAGACTTATAGGAGGGTACGAGCAGTACTTC.

CDR3 in DNA: TGTGCCAGCCGCCCGGCAGGGGGTACCGGGGAGCTGTTTTTT. Its protein is CASRPAGGTGELFF. The gene calls are TRBV7-9 and TRBJ2-2; 7 bases are a match to TRBD1. Trimming took 8 bases from V and 5 from J; bases not matched to a gene: 8. The CDR3 extends over 14 amino acids. CDR1 and CDR2 from the germline V gene are SEHNR and FQNEAQ (reference sequence).

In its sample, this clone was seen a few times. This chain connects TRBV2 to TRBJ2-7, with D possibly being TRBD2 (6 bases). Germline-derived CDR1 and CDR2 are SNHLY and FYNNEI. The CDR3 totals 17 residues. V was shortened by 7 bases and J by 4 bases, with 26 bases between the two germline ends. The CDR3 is CASTQSPGTQELYEQYF. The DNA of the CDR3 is TGTGCCAGCACTCAATCCCCCGGGACTCAGGAGCTTTACGAGCAGTACTTC.

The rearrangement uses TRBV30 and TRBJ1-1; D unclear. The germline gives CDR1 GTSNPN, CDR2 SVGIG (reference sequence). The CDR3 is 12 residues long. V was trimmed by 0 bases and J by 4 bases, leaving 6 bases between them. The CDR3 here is CAWSVLVTEAFF. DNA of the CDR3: TGTGCCTGGAGTGTACTGGTCACTGAAGCTTTCTTT. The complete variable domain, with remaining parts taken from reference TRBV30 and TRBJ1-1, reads SQTIHQWPATLVQPVGSPLSLECTVEGTSNPNLYWYRQAAGRGLQLLFYSVGIGQISSEVPQNLSASRPQDRQFILSSKKLLLSDSGFYLCAWSVLVTEAFFGQGTRLTVV.

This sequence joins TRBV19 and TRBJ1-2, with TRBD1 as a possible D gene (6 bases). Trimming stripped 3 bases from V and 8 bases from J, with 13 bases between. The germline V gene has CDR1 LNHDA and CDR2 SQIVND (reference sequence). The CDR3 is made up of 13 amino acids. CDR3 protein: CASSIPNRAGYTF. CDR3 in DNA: TGTGCCAGTAGTATCCCCAACAGGGCCGGCTACACCTTC.

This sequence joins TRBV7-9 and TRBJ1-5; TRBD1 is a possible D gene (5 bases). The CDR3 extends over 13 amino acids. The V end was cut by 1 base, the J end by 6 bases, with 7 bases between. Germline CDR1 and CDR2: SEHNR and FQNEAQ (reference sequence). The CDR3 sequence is CASSLGGGQPQHF. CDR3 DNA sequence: TGTGCCAGCAGCTTAGGGGGGGGTCAGCCCCAGCATTTT.

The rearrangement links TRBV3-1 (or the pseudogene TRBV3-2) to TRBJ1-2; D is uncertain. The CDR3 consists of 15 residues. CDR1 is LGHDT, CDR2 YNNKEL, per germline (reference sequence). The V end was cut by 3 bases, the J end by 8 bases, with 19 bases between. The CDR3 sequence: CASSHGVTLREGYTF. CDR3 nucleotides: TGTGCCAGCAGCCACGGGGTCACCCTACGGGAAGGCTACACCTTC.

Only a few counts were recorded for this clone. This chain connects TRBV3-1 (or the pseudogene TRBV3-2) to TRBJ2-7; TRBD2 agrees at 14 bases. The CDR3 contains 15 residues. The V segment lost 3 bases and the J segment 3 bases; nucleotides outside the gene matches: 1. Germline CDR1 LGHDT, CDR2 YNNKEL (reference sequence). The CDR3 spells CASSQGLAGDYEQYF. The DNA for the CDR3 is TGTGCCAGCAGCCAGGGACTAGCGGGGGACTACGAGCAGTACTTC.

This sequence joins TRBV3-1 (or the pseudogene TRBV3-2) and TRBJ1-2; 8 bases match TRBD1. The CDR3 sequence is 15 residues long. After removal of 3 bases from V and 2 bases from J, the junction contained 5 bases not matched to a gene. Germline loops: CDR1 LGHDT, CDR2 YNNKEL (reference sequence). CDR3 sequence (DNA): TGTGCCAGCAGCCAGCAGGGGGCGACCAACTATGGCTACACCTTC. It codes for CASSQQGATNYGYTF.